This T cell receptor (beta chain) derives from a study of glioma-infiltrating T cells. Using RNA template, CDR3s of TCR alpha and beta were amplified with iRepertoire arm-PCR. For one-step reverse transcription and amplification, about 85-400 ng of tissue mRNA or PBMC total RNA was used. TCRdb reprocessed the multiplex PCR reads via MiXCR and lists one record per CDR3 protein. This table has fewer than 200,000 distinct CDR3 sequences, around 40% appearing once. This clonotype was seen a handful of times. Specimen: glioma tissue, nonneoplastic brain tissue, or PBMCs (not recorded which). The TCR was taken from a human donor with low-grade glioma or glioblastoma, undergoing nonglioma brain surgery, or in good health (not recorded which).

For the CDR3, the DNA is TGTGCCACCAGTGGCCCGGGACAGGGGTCCTACAATGAGCAGTTCTTC. Amino acid sequence: CATSGPGQGSYNEQFF. The V and J genes are TRBV24-1 and TRBJ2-1; 10 nucleotides agree with TRBD1. V gave up 5 bases and J gave up 1 base; unmatched junction bases: 4. The CDR3 covers 16 residues. CDR1 KGHDR and CDR2 SFDVKD come from the germline V gene.